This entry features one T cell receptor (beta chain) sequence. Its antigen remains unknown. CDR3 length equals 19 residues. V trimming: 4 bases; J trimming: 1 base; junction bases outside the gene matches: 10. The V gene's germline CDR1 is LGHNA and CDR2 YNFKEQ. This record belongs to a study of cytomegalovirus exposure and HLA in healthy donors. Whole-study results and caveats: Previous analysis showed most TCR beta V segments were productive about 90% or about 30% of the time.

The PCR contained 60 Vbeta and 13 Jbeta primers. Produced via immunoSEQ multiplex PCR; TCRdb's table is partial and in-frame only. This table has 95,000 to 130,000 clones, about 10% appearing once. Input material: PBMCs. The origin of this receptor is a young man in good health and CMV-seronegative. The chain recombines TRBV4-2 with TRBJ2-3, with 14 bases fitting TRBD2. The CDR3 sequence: CASSLTGTSGSLGTDTQYF. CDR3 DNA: TGTGCCAGCAGCCTGACCGGGACTAGCGGGAGTCTCGGCACAGATACGCAGTATTTT.